The clone carrying this T cell receptor (beta chain) was detected only once. Its matching antigen is unknown. This specimen comes from a study of vaccination and CD4 T cells after COVID-19. Whole-study context: Overlapping spike peptides of SARS-CoV-2, HCoV-NL63, HCoV-OC43 and HCoV-229E were used, and cells were stimulated with them.

Per the germline V gene, CDR1 is SQVTM and CDR2 is ANQGSEA. The CDR3 is 12 amino acids. Deletions cut 7 bases from V and 1 base from J, with 10 bases between. CD4+ T cells that had been cultured provided DNA sequenced with the Oncomine TCR Beta short-read assay. From the PCR reads, TCRdb called clonotypes with MiXCR, one entry per CDR3 protein. Of over 5,500 distinct CDR3 sequences listed, roughly 52% are singletons. The treatment: approximately 10-day PBMC culture with coronavirus spike peptide pools or control peptides (ViraFEST assay). CD4+ T cells that came from the unexposed donor were collected before the COVID-19 pandemic (2011-2018). Subject to cell availability, CD4+ T cells from unexposed donors were probed with SARS-CoV-2 S/N and four cold-coronavirus spikes.

The chain recombines TRBV29-1 with TRBJ1-1; the D gene is possibly TRBD1 (5 bases). This TCR was recovered from a human donor in good health. Material for sequencing was CD4+ T cells from blood, cultured in vitro. The CDR3 DNA reads as TGCAGCGCTGGGGGGGGGAACACTGAAGCTTTCTTT. Translated: CSAGGGNTEAFF.